The rows below give T cell receptor beta chains drawn from one sample of a study of cytomegalovirus exposure and HLA in healthy donors. The repertoire was sequenced with immunoSEQ multiplex PCR; TCRdb's copy has only in-frame clones and lacks some. The sample holds 120,000 or so clones, over 65% seen once. Sequenced input: PBMCs. These receptors were taken from a man between 40 and 49 years old in good health and CMV-seropositive. The CDR3 runs from the conserved cysteine through the conserved F or W. A D gene is named only where the DNA matches it firmly. Size is omitted from some rows. Given values are once, few, many or a class for expanded clones.

V gene,D gene,clone size,J gene,CDR3 DNA,CDR3 protein
TRBV5-1,-,-,TRBJ1-1,TGCGCCAGCAGCTTTCGACAGGTGAACACTGAAGCTTTCTTT,CASSFRQVNTEAFF
TRBV4-1,-,once,TRBJ2-1,TGCGCCAGCAGCCAAGAAGGGGGATCAGCGGTCCACTACAATGAGCAGTTCTTC,CASSQEGGSAVHYNEQFF
TRBV27,TRBD1,-,TRBJ1-1,TGTGCCAGCAGTCGTAACAGGGGGCGGGGGACTGAAGCTTTCTTT,CASSRNRGRGTEAFF
TRBV2,TRBD1,-,TRBJ2-7,TGTGCCAGCAGCGGGGGACAGGGAAGCCTAAACGAGCAGTACTTC,CASSGGQGSLNEQYF
TRBV25-1,TRBD1,once,TRBJ1-2,TGTGCCAGCAGCCGGGACAGGGTGAATGGCTACACCTTC,CASSRDRVNGYTF
TRBV19,TRBD2,-,TRBJ2-3,TGTGCCAGTAGCAGGACTAGCGGGGTCCCGGATACGCAGTATTTT,CASSRTSGVPDTQYF
TRBV9,TRBD2,-,TRBJ2-3,TGTGCCAGCAGCGTCGGGGACTATCCAGATACGCAGTATTTT,CASSVGDYPDTQYF
TRBV25-1,TRBD1,-,TRBJ2-5,TGTGCCAGCAGTCCCCGCGGGGGACAGGGCGGGACCCAGTACTTC,CASSPRGGQGGTQYF
TRBV5-1,TRBD2,-,TRBJ2-3,TGCGCCAGCGGGCGGGAGGAAAGCACAGATACGCAGTATTTT,CASGREESTDTQYF
TRBV6-5,-,-,TRBJ1-5,TGTGCCAGCAGTTACTCGGGACTCAATAATCAGCCCCAGCATTTT,CASSYSGLNNQPQHF
TRBV7-2,TRBD1,-,TRBJ1-5,TGTGCCAGCAGCTTAGGGGGACAGATTAGCAATCAGCCCCAGCATTTT,CASSLGGQISNQPQHF
TRBV7-9,TRBD1,few,TRBJ1-6,TGTGCCAGCAGACCGGGACAGGGGAATTCACCCCTCCACTTT,CASRPGQGNSPLHF
TRBV9,-,-,TRBJ2-3,TGTGCCAGCAGCGTAGATGGACATAGCACAGATACGCAGTATTTT,CASSVDGHSTDTQYF
TRBV7-2,-,-,TRBJ2-4,TGTGCCAGCAGCTTGGCAGTAGCCAAAAACATTCAGTACTTC,CASSLAVAKNIQYF
TRBV2,TRBD1,-,TRBJ1-5,TGTGCCAGCAGCCCCACCCGGGACAGATTTAATAGCAATCAGCCCCAGCATTTT,CASSPTRDRFNSNQPQHF
TRBV6-6,-,few,TRBJ1-1,TGTGCCAGCAGTTACCCGACAGTAATGAACACTGAAGCTTTCTTT,CASSYPTVMNTEAFF
TRBV6-6,TRBD1,-,TRBJ2-5,TGTGCCAGCACCGACAGGGGTGACCAAGAGACCCAGTACTTC,CASTDRGDQETQYF
TRBV6-5,TRBD1,once,TRBJ2-1,TGTGCCAGCAGTTACCTAGACGGGACAGGTGGTGAGCAGTTCTTC,CASSYLDGTGGEQFF
TRBV27,TRBD1,-,TRBJ1-4,TGTGCCAGCAGTTCCCCGACAGGGGGGAAGGAAAAACTGTTTTTT,CASSSPTGGKEKLFF
TRBV5-1,TRBD1,-,TRBJ1-1,TGCGCCAGCAGAATGACAGGGCCCATGAACACTGAAGCTTTCTTT,CASRMTGPMNTEAFF
TRBV14,TRBD2,-,TRBJ2-1,TGTGCCAGCAGCCAAGAGGGCTGGCTAGCGGGCCTTAATGAGCAGTTCTTC,CASSQEGWLAGLNEQFF
TRBV4-2,-,-,TRBJ2-1,TGTGCCAGCAGCCAAGCTTACACTAGGGATGAGCAGTTCTTC,CASSQAYTRDEQFF
TRBV20-1,-,-,TRBJ2-5,TGCAGTGCTGAGGACCAAGAGACCCAGTACTTC,CSAEDQETQYF
TRBV11-2,TRBD1,-,TRBJ2-2,TGTGCCAGCAGCGCTCGACAGGGGATCGGCGGGGAGCTGTTTTTT,CASSARQGIGGELFF
TRBV27,TRBD2,once,TRBJ2-3,TGTGCCAGCAGCCGCCCGGGACTAGCGGGGGACACAGATACGCAGTATTTT,CASSRPGLAGDTDTQYF